These T cell receptor beta chains were read from a single sample in a study of cytomegalovirus exposure and HLA in healthy donors. TCRdb's copy holds only in-frame clones and misses some; the assay was immunoSEQ multiplex PCR. Seen here are more than 100,000 clones, roughly four fifths observed once, and the top ten hold roughly 6%. Source material: PBMCs. The receptors derive from a woman aged 45-60 years in good health and CMV-seropositive. CDR3s include the opening cysteine and the closing phenylalanine or tryptophan. The order of the fields is clone size, V gene, D gene, J gene, CDR3 protein, CDR3 DNA. The D gene is left open where the match is weak. Where a row states a size, it is once, few, many or the class of an expanded clone; other rows omit it.

clone_size: -; v_call: TRBV7-2; d_call: TRBD2; j_call: TRBJ2-1; cdr3_aa: CASSTRTSGEQFF; cdr3_nt: TGTGCCAGCAGCACCAGGACTAGCGGGGAGCAGTTCTTC
clone_size: -; v_call: TRBV10-3; d_call: -; j_call: TRBJ1-3; cdr3_aa: CATQKPGNTIYF; cdr3_nt: TGTGCCACCCAGAAACCTGGAAACACCATATATTTT
clone_size: few; v_call: TRBV19; d_call: TRBD1; j_call: TRBJ1-2; cdr3_aa: CASSIGETGERGYTF; cdr3_nt: TGTGCCAGTAGTATAGGGGAGACAGGGGAACGTGGCTACACCTTC
clone_size: -; v_call: TRBV6-1; d_call: TRBD1; j_call: TRBJ2-7; cdr3_aa: CAATAGTVSYEQYF; cdr3_nt: TGTGCCGCCACTGCCGGGACAGTATCCTACGAGCAGTACTTC
clone_size: -; v_call: TRBV15; d_call: -; j_call: TRBJ1-1; cdr3_aa: CATSTPNRPRGTEAFF; cdr3_nt: TGTGCCACCAGCACCCCTAATAGGCCCCGGGGCACTGAAGCTTTCTTT
clone_size: once; v_call: TRBV9; d_call: -; j_call: TRBJ2-6; cdr3_aa: CASSVGLLFGAGANVLTF; cdr3_nt: TGTGCCAGCAGCGTAGGACTACTTTTTGGCGCTGGGGCCAACGTCCTGACTTTC
clone_size: -; v_call: TRBV10-3; d_call: TRBD1; j_call: TRBJ1-6; cdr3_aa: CAIREGQGGSPLHF; cdr3_nt: TGTGCCATCAGGGAAGGACAGGGAGGCTCACCCCTCCACTTT
clone_size: few; v_call: TRBV11-2; d_call: -; j_call: TRBJ1-6; cdr3_aa: CASSLTLGAGSYNSPLHF; cdr3_nt: TGTGCCAGCAGCTTGACCTTGGGGGCAGGGTCTTATAATTCACCCCTCCACTTT
clone_size: -; v_call: TRBV19; d_call: TRBD1; j_call: TRBJ2-7; cdr3_aa: CASSIQGAYEQYF; cdr3_nt: TGTGCCAGTAGTATCCAGGGGGCCTACGAGCAGTACTTC
clone_size: few; v_call: TRBV7-9; d_call: TRBD1; j_call: TRBJ1-5; cdr3_aa: CASSNMRDRGQPQHF; cdr3_nt: TGTGCCAGCAGCAACATGCGCGACAGGGGACAGCCCCAGCATTTT
clone_size: -; v_call: TRBV19; d_call: -; j_call: TRBJ2-1; cdr3_aa: CASSTLGRGALINEQFF; cdr3_nt: TGTGCCAGTAGCACTCTGGGTCGGGGGGCGTTAATCAATGAGCAGTTCTTC
clone_size: once; v_call: TRBV29-1; d_call: -; j_call: TRBJ2-5; cdr3_aa: CSVGRGAGGETQYF; cdr3_nt: TGCAGCGTGGGCCGGGGGGCCGGAGGGGAGACCCAGTACTTC
clone_size: -; v_call: TRBV19; d_call: TRBD1; j_call: TRBJ2-7; cdr3_aa: CAKTDRVRFYEQYF; cdr3_nt: TGTGCCAAAACAGACAGGGTAAGATTCTACGAGCAGTACTTC
clone_size: -; v_call: TRBV7-9; d_call: -; j_call: TRBJ2-3; cdr3_aa: CASSLGNPSGYQDTQYF; cdr3_nt: TGTGCCAGCAGCTTAGGCAATCCCTCAGGGTATCAAGATACGCAGTATTTT
clone_size: few; v_call: TRBV5-6; d_call: -; j_call: TRBJ2-6; cdr3_aa: CASSLPGSRSGANVLTF; cdr3_nt: TGTGCCAGCAGCTTACCAGGGTCGCGCTCTGGGGCCAACGTCCTGACTTTC
clone_size: -; v_call: TRBV5-1; d_call: -; j_call: TRBJ2-7; cdr3_aa: CASSPGGGTGWGEQYF; cdr3_nt: TGCGCCAGCAGCCCGGGGGGCGGGACAGGATGGGGCGAGCAGTACTTC
clone_size: few; v_call: TRBV6-1; d_call: -; j_call: TRBJ2-3; cdr3_aa: CASSELTGWYF; cdr3_nt: TGTGCCAGCAGTGAACTGACTGGTTGGTATTTT
clone_size: -; v_call: TRBV7-9; d_call: -; j_call: TRBJ1-4; cdr3_aa: CASSFVQGTNEKLFF; cdr3_nt: TGTGCCAGCAGCTTCGTACAGGGCACTAATGAAAAACTGTTTTTT
clone_size: -; v_call: TRBV6-5; d_call: TRBD1; j_call: TRBJ1-2; cdr3_aa: CASAQGADGYTF; cdr3_nt: TGTGCCTCCGCTCAGGGGGCTGACGGCTACACCTTC
clone_size: -; v_call: TRBV6-1; d_call: -; j_call: TRBJ1-5; cdr3_aa: CASSELVGQEGQPQHF; cdr3_nt: TGTGCCAGCAGTGAATTAGTGGGCCAGGAGGGTCAGCCCCAGCATTTT